This is a list of T cell receptor beta chains from one sample in a study of CXCR3-negative and CXCR3-positive naive CD8 T cells. From the 5' RACE reads, TCRdb lists one entry per CDR3 protein and no DNA. The sample has some 66,000 distinct CDR3 sequences; the top ten hold over 1.3%. The sequencing sample was made of naive CXCR3- CD8+ T cells from blood. These receptors all come from a human donor in good health. Some clones in this sample may be carry-over from other donors' samples. Each CDR3 is given with its conserved first and last residue. The order of the fields is J gene, V gene, CDR3 protein.

J gene: TRBJ2-1
V gene: TRBV2
CDR3 protein: CASSALTVRNTPAYNEQFF

J gene: TRBJ1-1
V gene: TRBV7-9
CDR3 protein: CASSTRGGDTEAFF

J gene: TRBJ2-7
V gene: TRBV28
CDR3 protein: CASSIPTSGSSYEQYF

J gene: TRBJ2-3
V gene: TRBV7-9
CDR3 protein: CASRASTDTQYF

J gene: TRBJ1-2
V gene: TRBV29-1
CDR3 protein: CSVDNRVNNYGYTF

J gene: TRBJ2-7
V gene: TRBV5-1
CDR3 protein: CASRPSGGDYSYEQYF

J gene: TRBJ2-3
V gene: TRBV28
CDR3 protein: CASSLGTSGFTDTQYF

J gene: TRBJ2-7
V gene: TRBV4-1
CDR3 protein: CASSQGGLGDYEQYF

J gene: TRBJ2-5
V gene: TRBV14
CDR3 protein: CASTPGGETQYF

J gene: TRBJ2-1
V gene: TRBV28
CDR3 protein: CASSPPGQGTYNEQFF

J gene: TRBJ2-1
V gene: TRBV9
CDR3 protein: CASSVEARDHEQFF

J gene: TRBJ2-1
V gene: TRBV28
CDR3 protein: CASSLRGIASTGEQFF

J gene: TRBJ2-7
V gene: TRBV6-6
CDR3 protein: CASQEGVHYEQYF

J gene: TRBJ2-1
V gene: TRBV4-2
CDR3 protein: CASSQAPTGNYNEQFF

J gene: TRBJ2-7
V gene: TRBV20-1
CDR3 protein: CSARGTSGLYEQYF

J gene: TRBJ2-1
V gene: TRBV7-9
CDR3 protein: CASSLGPAGAVYNEQFF

J gene: TRBJ2-7
V gene: TRBV7-9
CDR3 protein: CASREDTYEQYF

J gene: TRBJ2-2
V gene: TRBV29-1
CDR3 protein: CSAQGRYTGELFF

J gene: TRBJ2-1
V gene: TRBV15
CDR3 protein: CATRSGGELHEQFF

J gene: TRBJ2-7
V gene: TRBV4-1
CDR3 protein: CASSQTRGGYNEQYF

J gene: TRBJ2-2
V gene: TRBV5-1
CDR3 protein: CASWTENTGELFF

J gene: TRBJ2-7
V gene: TRBV18
CDR3 protein: CASSPLAGEADEQYF

J gene: TRBJ2-7
V gene: TRBV29-1
CDR3 protein: CSAEGGTAGYEQYF

J gene: TRBJ1-2
V gene: TRBV29-1
CDR3 protein: CSVDPGNANYGYTF

J gene: TRBJ2-7
V gene: TRBV5-1
CDR3 protein: CASSTVAYEQYF

J gene: TRBJ2-7
V gene: TRBV7-6
CDR3 protein: CASSPRGGKMYNEQYF

J gene: TRBJ2-7
V gene: TRBV7-2
CDR3 protein: CASSPASGGAERYF

J gene: TRBJ2-3
V gene: TRBV15
CDR3 protein: CATSREASGRTDTQYF

J gene: TRBJ2-3
V gene: TRBV7-9
CDR3 protein: CASSLWQGAYTDTQYF

J gene: TRBJ1-1
V gene: TRBV10-3
CDR3 protein: CAISESGAMNTEAFF

J gene: TRBJ2-2
V gene: TRBV20-1
CDR3 protein: CSARGGTGRNTGELFF

J gene: TRBJ2-5
V gene: TRBV12-3/TRBV12-4
CDR3 protein: CASRDRVRETQYF

J gene: TRBJ2-1
V gene: TRBV6-1
CDR3 protein: CASSLAGGLDNEQFF

J gene: TRBJ1-1
V gene: TRBV19
CDR3 protein: CASTGGLAEAFF

J gene: TRBJ2-5
V gene: TRBV7-9
CDR3 protein: CASSFPAGAQETQYF

J gene: TRBJ2-5
V gene: TRBV7-6
CDR3 protein: CASSSGLAGGPQETQYF

J gene: TRBJ2-5
V gene: TRBV5-1
CDR3 protein: CASSFGEETQYF

J gene: TRBJ2-7
V gene: TRBV10-3
CDR3 protein: CAIRRTGGDEQYF

J gene: TRBJ2-5
V gene: TRBV12-3/TRBV12-4
CDR3 protein: CASSFRETQYF

J gene: TRBJ1-3
V gene: TRBV14
CDR3 protein: CASSQTPGQGDTIYF

J gene: TRBJ2-3
V gene: TRBV6-4
CDR3 protein: CASSELAGSTDTQYF

J gene: TRBJ2-3
V gene: TRBV28
CDR3 protein: CASSSLSNSYTDTQYF

J gene: TRBJ2-5
V gene: TRBV29-1
CDR3 protein: CSDSGEETQYF

J gene: TRBJ2-6
V gene: TRBV23-1
CDR3 protein: CASSQSWEFVGQTNVLTF

J gene: TRBJ2-3
V gene: TRBV12-3/TRBV12-4
CDR3 protein: CASSLRQVTDTQYF

J gene: TRBJ2-7
V gene: TRBV18
CDR3 protein: CASSPAGTNTYEQYF

J gene: TRBJ2-3
V gene: TRBV5-1
CDR3 protein: CASRTGTSGSTDTQYF

J gene: TRBJ2-3
V gene: TRBV10-3
CDR3 protein: CAISDFPGASADTQYF

J gene: TRBJ2-1
V gene: TRBV20-1
CDR3 protein: CSARFGSKGNEQFF

J gene: TRBJ2-7
V gene: TRBV21-1
CDR3 protein: CASSRRRGPYEQYF

J gene: TRBJ1-6
V gene: TRBV4-1
CDR3 protein: CASSQDGGGYNSPLHF

J gene: TRBJ2-6
V gene: TRBV11-3
CDR3 protein: CASIPVAGPSGANVLTF

J gene: TRBJ2-7
V gene: TRBV5-1
CDR3 protein: CASSLGGGRGLYEQYF

J gene: TRBJ2-1
V gene: TRBV6-2/TRBV6-3
CDR3 protein: CASSPTSVPNEQFF

J gene: TRBJ2-2
V gene: TRBV28
CDR3 protein: CASSLLAGALGGELFF

J gene: TRBJ2-6
V gene: TRBV29-1
CDR3 protein: CSVVGTGDSGANVLTF

J gene: TRBJ2-1
V gene: TRBV20-1
CDR3 protein: CSASGRNLYNEQFF

J gene: TRBJ1-1
V gene: TRBV7-9
CDR3 protein: CASSLVQTMNTEAFF

J gene: TRBJ2-1
V gene: TRBV4-2
CDR3 protein: CASSHPSGGVYNEQFF